This record looks at one T cell receptor beta chain sequence and its context. The antigen remains unidentified. Profiled with immunoSEQ multiplex PCR; TCRdb holds only in-frame clones, not every one. The top ten clones hold 36% of a sample with around 9,700 clones, 74% of them seen once. This sample was taken from a study of chemoradiotherapy in HPV16-positive cancers. Study at large: Functional T-cell assays on a couple of HPV16-positive patients' cells defined candidate HPV-specific clones and common TCR motifs. Whole-study findings and limits: In HPV16-positive patients, HPV-responsive T-cell expansion tracked better recurrence-free survival. Candidate HPV-specific clones and E7-related TCR motifs grew in tumor during treatment.

This TCR was sampled from a human donor with HPV-associated anogenital cancer. Sample collection occurred from a patient who underwent chemoradiotherapy.

CDR3 sequence (DNA): TGTGCCAGCAGCTCCGTCCAGACTAGCGGGAGATTAGAGCAGTACTTC. Its translation: CASSSVQTSGRLEQYF. V is TRBV5-6 and J is TRBJ2-7; 12 positions match TRBD2. Germline values: CDR1 SGHDT, CDR2 YYEEEE. Losses at the gene ends were 3 bases for V and 7 bases for J; bases not matched to a gene: 11. This CDR3 spans 16 amino acids.